These 32 T cell receptor beta chains originate from one sample sequenced in a study of early T cells in non-severe SARS-CoV-2 infection. One entry per CDR3 protein results from TCRdb running MiXCR on the 5' RACE reads. The repertoire holds tens of thousands of distinct CDR3 sequences, 13% seen once, with roughly 8.3% in the top ten. The sequencing input was whole blood. The source of these receptors is an adult who was a healthcare worker with PCR-confirmed SARS-CoV-2 infection or an uninfected control (not recorded which).

This clonotype was recorded at least ten times. This chain uses TRBV11-3 with TRBJ2-2; D perhaps matches TRBD2 (5 bases). Germline CDR1 reads SGHNT; CDR2 reads YENEEA. The length of the CDR3 is 14 residues. Trimming stripped 5 bases from V and 6 bases from J, with 13 bases between. CDR3 DNA sequence: TGTGCCAGCAGCGAGGGAACGACGGCCGGGGAGCTGTTTTTT. Protein product: CASSEGTTAGELFF.

The V gene is TRBV29-1, the J gene TRBJ2-5; perhaps D is TRBD1 or TRBD2 (5 bases each). This CDR3 is built from 9 residues. Germline CDR1 and CDR2: SQVTM and ANQGSEA. V dropped 7 bases and J dropped 5 bases, with 5 bases sitting between them. The CDR3 reads CSGGETQYF. The CDR3 DNA sequence: TGCAGCGGGGGGGAGACCCAGTACTTC.

Notes on this clonotype: Sequence at one end of the junction differs from germline and may be a read error. The J gene is TRBJ2-5, the V gene TRBV5-5; 12 bases match TRBD1. Germline values: CDR1 SGHKS, CDR2 YYEKEE (reference sequence). The CDR3 extends over 15 amino acids. Here the CDR3 reads CGSSAGTGGSETQYF. CDR3 DNA sequence: TGTGGCAGCAGCGCGGGGACAGGGGGCTCAGAGACCCAGTACTTC.

This clonotype was observed a few times. This chain connects TRBV20-1 to TRBJ2-2; D not resolved. Trimming removed 2 bases from V and 2 bases from J, with 12 bases in between. Germline-derived CDR1 and CDR2 are DFQATT and SNEGSKA (reference sequence). The CDR3 runs to 15 residues. CDR3 protein: CSARRVTSNTGELFF. Written as DNA, the CDR3 is TGCAGTGCTAGACGGGTAACTTCTAACACCGGGGAGCTGTTTTTT.

This clonotype was observed a few times. The CDR3, as DNA: TGTGCCATCTCGGGACTTACCGGGGAGCTGTTTTTT. Its protein product is CAISGLTGELFF. The genes are TRBV10-3 and TRBJ2-2, with D maybe TRBD2 (6 bases). Germline V CDR1 and CDR2: ENHRY, SYGVKD. This CDR3 is 12 amino acids long. Deletions cut 8 bases from V and 5 bases from J, with 9 bases between.

The chain employs TRBV28 and TRBJ2-5; 7 nucleotides match TRBD1. The CDR3 runs 15 residues. Losses at the gene ends were 5 bases for V and 4 bases for J; bases not matched to a gene: 10. In germline, CDR1 is MDHEN, CDR2 SYDVKM. Here the CDR3 reads CASSPLDRVTETQYF. In DNA form, the CDR3 reads TGTGCCAGCAGTCCTCTCGACAGGGTGACAGAGACCCAGTACTTC.

The chain uses TRBV12-3 or TRBV12-4 and TRBJ1-3; D may be TRBD1 (6 bases). Trimming removed 6 bases at V and 0 bases at J, with 12 bases between. The CDR3 sequence is 15 residues long. The CDR3: CASSPQGFSGNTIYF. As DNA, the CDR3 is TGTGCCAGCAGCCCACAGGGCTTCTCTGGAAACACCATATATTTT.

The chain carries TRBV5-1 and TRBJ1-1, with D perhaps matching TRBD1 (5 bases). This CDR3 contains 15 residues. Germline CDR1 SGHRS, CDR2 YFSETQ. The V end lost 0 bases, the J end lost 1 base, and 10 bases lay between the germline ends. The DNA for the CDR3 is TGCGCCAGCAGCTTGGGAGGGGCCCGGAACACTGAAGCTTTCTTT. Translated: CASSLGGARNTEAFF.

This clonotype was seen more than once but under ten times. The genes are TRBV29-1 and TRBJ2-7; no reliable D call. The germline V and J ends were trimmed by 6 bases and 0 bases, with 9 bases remaining between them. This CDR3 spans 12 amino acids. The germline gives CDR1 SQVTM, CDR2 ANQGSEA. The CDR3 loop is CSVEVSSYEQYF. As DNA, the CDR3 is TGCAGCGTCGAGGTTAGCTCCTACGAGCAGTACTTC.

V gene TRBV11-2 combines with J gene TRBJ1-1, with 7 bases that match TRBD1. Germline values: CDR1 SGHAT, CDR2 FQNNGV. The CDR3 sequence is 18 residues long. With V trimmed by 2 bases and J by 2 bases, 14 bases remained unmatched. CDR3: CASSLLTGLSGTNTEAFF. Written as DNA, the CDR3 is TGTGCCAGCAGCTTACTGACAGGGTTGAGTGGAACCAACACTGAAGCTTTCTTT.

There are a few counts of this clonotype. This chain links TRBV14 with TRBJ2-2; D is ambiguous. The CDR3 sequence is 14 residues long. Trimming pared 2 bases from V and 4 bases from J, leaving 8 bases between. Germline V gene sequence: CDR1 SGHDN, CDR2 FVKESK. The CDR3 spells CASSQNLGTGELFF. DNA of the CDR3: TGTGCCAGCAGCCAAAATCTTGGCACCGGGGAGCTGTTTTTT.

Many counts were recorded for this clonotype. The V call is TRBV24-1, the J call TRBJ1-5; TRBD1 aligns across 7 bases. With 6 bases clipped from V and 6 bases from J, the junction kept 7 bases outside the gene matches. CDR1 KGHDR and CDR2 SFDVKD come from the germline V gene. This CDR3 is built from 14 residues. CDR3 loop: CATSHTGEAQPQHF. As DNA, the CDR3 is TGTGCCACCAGTCATACAGGGGAGGCTCAGCCCCAGCATTTT.

In this sample, this clonotype turned up a few times. The chain couples TRBV5-1 to TRBJ2-3; tentatively, D is TRBD1 or TRBD2 (5 bases each). Germline-derived CDR1 and CDR2 are SGHRS and YFSETQ. The CDR3 consists of 17 residues. V lost 4 bases, J lost 0 bases, and 18 bases lay in between. CDR3 loop: CASSMGVPSGSTDTQYF. The CDR3 bases are TGCGCCAGCAGCATGGGGGTACCTTCCGGAAGCACAGATACGCAGTATTTT.

In its sample, this clonotype ranks as medium-sized. The V and J genes are TRBV20-1 and TRBJ2-1; 11 bases match TRBD2. Germline CDR1 DFQATT, CDR2 SNEGSKA (reference sequence). There are 16 residues in the CDR3. V was pared by 5 bases and J by 2 bases, with 8 bases of the junction left unmatched. In DNA, the CDR3 is TGCAGTGCTGAAGGGTTTAGCGGGAGGGCCTACAATGAGCAGTTCTTC. Translating it yields CSAEGFSGRAYNEQFF.

The rearrangement uses TRBV2 and TRBJ2-5; 11 bases agree with TRBD2. The CDR3 has 15 residues. CDR1 and CDR2 from the germline V gene are SNHLY and FYNNEI. Trimming took 3 bases from V and 7 from J; bases not matched to a gene: 7. In nucleotides, the CDR3 is TGTGCCAGCAGTGATACTAGCGGGAGCACCCCGACCCAGTACTTC. Encoded protein: CASSDTSGSTPTQYF. Complete variable domain (other parts from reference TRBV2 and TRBJ2-5): EPEVTQTPSHQVTQMGQEVILRCVPISNHLYFYWYRQILGQKVEFLVSFYNNEISEKSEIFDDQFSVERPDGSNFTLKIRSTKLEDSAMYFCASSDTSGSTPTQYFGPGTRLLVL.

This clonotype was observed many times. V usage is TRBV28 and J usage is TRBJ1-4; no firm D call. CDR3 length: 14 amino acids. With 7 bases removed from V and 7 bases from J, the gap between germline ends came to 16 bases. Looked up from germline, CDR1 is MDHEN and CDR2 is SYDVKM. CDR3 sequence (DNA): TGTGCCAGCAACTACGATGACTCTGGTGAAAAACTGTTTTTT. Its protein product is CASNYDDSGEKLFF.

The V call is TRBV15, the J call TRBJ2-7, with D tentatively TRBD1 or TRBD2 (5 bases each). V shed 5 bases and J shed 0 bases, with 20 bases lying between them. Germline V CDR1 and CDR2: LNHNV, YYDKDF (reference sequence). This CDR3 is built from 17 residues. The CDR3 spells CATSSGRAATYSYEQYF. The CDR3 bases are TGTGCCACCAGCTCGGGGCGGGCGGCTACCTACTCCTACGAGCAGTACTTC.

This clonotype was picked up many times. The V and J genes are TRBV6-1 and TRBJ1-1, with D uncertain. Trimming removed 6 bases at V and 1 base at J, with 9 bases between. This CDR3 has 13 amino acids. Germline lookup yields CDR1 MNHNS and CDR2 SASEGT. The CDR3 loop reads CASSVNRNTEAFF. CDR3 sequence (DNA): TGTGCCAGCAGCGTAAATAGGAACACTGAAGCTTTCTTT.

This clonotype was counted only a few times. V and J are TRBV4-2 and TRBJ2-3; TRBD2 is a possible D gene (6 bases). Trimming took off 0 bases at V and 4 bases at J, with 17 bases between the two ends. The germline V gene encodes CDR1 LGHNA and CDR2 YNFKEQ. The CDR3 has 17 amino acids. DNA for the CDR3: TGTGCCAGCAGCCAAGATACCGGGAGAGATTTAGCAGATACGCAGTATTTT. Amino acids: CASSQDTGRDLADTQYF.

This clonotype turned up a few times. V gene TRBV2 combines with J gene TRBJ1-1; D might be TRBD1 (5 bases). This CDR3 region has 12 residues. V shed 6 bases and J shed 7 bases, with 12 bases lying between them. CDR1 is SNHLY, CDR2 FYNNEI, per germline. CDR3 DNA: TGTGCCAGCAGACAGGCAATACTTGAAGCTTTCTTT. Amino acid sequence: CASRQAILEAFF.

There are many counts of this clonotype. V and J are TRBV20-1 and TRBJ2-3; the match to TRBD2 covers 9 bases. CDR1 DFQATT and CDR2 SNEGSKA come from the germline V gene (reference sequence). This CDR3 contains 17 residues. After removal of 5 bases from V and 1 base from J, the junction contained 13 bases not matched to a gene. CDR3 coding DNA: TGCAGTGCTCCCCGGGCTAGCGGGATTGGAGGCACAGATACGCAGTATTTT. It encodes CSAPRASGIGGTDTQYF.

This clonotype was recorded many times. The rearrangement joins TRBV4-1 to TRBJ1-1, with TRBD1 matching over 9 bases. The CDR3 is 15 amino acids. The germline V gene has CDR1 MGHRA and CDR2 YSYEKL. J was trimmed by 3 bases and V by 1 base; bases with no gene match: 3. The CDR3 loop reads CASSQGDRVYTEAFF. Written as DNA, the CDR3 is TGCGCCAGCAGCCAAGGGGACAGGGTCTACACTGAAGCTTTCTTT.

The chain is built from TRBV29-1 and TRBJ1-1; D uncertain. Trimming took off 3 bases at V and 0 bases at J, with 8 bases between the two ends. This CDR3 comprises 13 residues. Looked up from germline, CDR1 is SQVTM and CDR2 is ANQGSEA. The CDR3 nucleotides read TGCAGCGTTGAGGGCAGGATGAACACTGAAGCTTTCTTT. This gives the protein CSVEGRMNTEAFF.

The chain recombines TRBV9 with TRBJ2-1; D unclear. This CDR3 contains 11 residues. The V gene's germline CDR1 is SGDLS and CDR2 YYNGEE. V dropped 7 bases and J dropped 7 bases, with 9 bases sitting between them. CDR3 protein: CASGARNEQFF. CDR3 coding DNA: TGTGCCAGCGGCGCCAGGAATGAGCAGTTCTTC.

The gene calls are TRBV20-1 and TRBJ2-1, with 11 bases lining up with TRBD2. Germline values: CDR1 DFQATT, CDR2 SNEGSKA (reference sequence). The CDR3 is made up of 13 amino acids. The trim removed 4 bases at V and 7 bases at J, leaving 3 bases unmatched. Here the CDR3 reads CSAIAGGENEQFF. As DNA, the CDR3 is TGCAGTGCTATAGCGGGAGGGGAGAATGAGCAGTTCTTC.

In this sample, this clonotype turned up many times. This chain uses TRBV10-2 with TRBJ2-3; 9 positions agree with TRBD2. The CDR3 runs to 13 residues. CDR1 and CDR2 from the germline V gene are WSHSY and SAAADI. V lost 9 bases, J lost 0 bases, and 1 base stayed unmatched. The CDR3: CASTSGSTDTQYF. The CDR3 coding sequence is TGCGCCAGTACTAGCGGGAGCACAGATACGCAGTATTTT.

The V gene is TRBV6-1, the J gene TRBJ1-5; 7 bases map to TRBD1. This CDR3 comprises 16 residues. Trimming took 7 bases from V and 5 from J; bases not matched to a gene: 14. In germline, CDR1 is MNHNS, CDR2 SASEGT. The CDR3 here is CASNPSTGSYDQPQHF. As DNA, the CDR3 is TGTGCCAGCAATCCGTCGACAGGGAGCTACGATCAGCCCCAGCATTTT.

This clonotype was observed at least ten times. The chain couples TRBV6-5 to TRBJ2-4, with D tentatively TRBD2 (5 bases). Germline values: CDR1 MNHEY, CDR2 SVGAGI. The ends were cut back, 4 bases at V and 0 bases at J, with 19 bases in the middle. The CDR3 contains 18 residues. The CDR3 region has the DNA TGTGCCAGCAGTTCCACTCAACGGGATCCTCTAGCCAAAAACATTCAGTACTTC. This encodes CASSSTQRDPLAKNIQYF.

The genes are TRBV19 and TRBJ2-1; 9 bases are shared with TRBD2. V lost 3 bases and J lost 6; bases outside the gene matches: 12. Germline CDR1 reads LNHDA; CDR2 reads SQIVND (reference sequence). The CDR3 is 17 residues long. The CDR3 spells CASSIDSLAGAFNEQFF. For the CDR3, the DNA is TGTGCCAGTAGTATTGATTCGTTAGCGGGAGCTTTCAATGAGCAGTTCTTC.

This clonotype was counted many times. The chain couples TRBV13 to TRBJ2-3, with 10 bases that match TRBD2. With 6 bases clipped from V and 2 bases from J, the junction kept 8 bases outside the gene matches. CDR3 length: 16 amino acids. Germline V gives CDR1 PRHDT, CDR2 FYEKMQ (reference sequence). This CDR3 is CASRDSLAGFTDTQYF. CDR3 bases: TGTGCCAGCAGGGATTCACTAGCGGGGTTCACAGATACGCAGTATTTT. Complete variable domain (other parts from reference TRBV13 and TRBJ2-3): AAGVIQSPRHLIKEKRETATLKCYPIPRHDTVYWYQQGPGQDPQFLISFYEKMQSDKGSIPDRFSAQQFSDYHSELNMSSLELGDSALYFCASRDSLAGFTDTQYFGPGTRLTVL.

The chain couples TRBV19 to TRBJ2-1; tentatively, D is TRBD1 (5 bases). The V gene's germline CDR1 is LNHDA and CDR2 SQIVND (reference sequence). This CDR3 region has 14 residues. Trimming removed 7 bases at V and 4 bases at J, with 14 bases between. CDR3 nucleotides: TGTGCCAGTACCGGTCGTGACAGATACAATGAGCAGTTCTTC. This codes for CASTGRDRYNEQFF.

This clonotype was counted at least ten times. The J gene is TRBJ2-1, the V gene TRBV28; the match to TRBD2 covers 11 bases. The germline CDR1 and CDR2 sequences are MDHEN and SYDVKM. V was pared by 5 bases and J by 7 bases, with 10 bases of the junction left unmatched. This CDR3 has 16 residues. CDR3 sequence: CASSPFSGRAVNEQFF. CDR3 in DNA: TGTGCCAGCAGTCCATTTAGCGGGAGGGCCGTAAATGAGCAGTTCTTC.